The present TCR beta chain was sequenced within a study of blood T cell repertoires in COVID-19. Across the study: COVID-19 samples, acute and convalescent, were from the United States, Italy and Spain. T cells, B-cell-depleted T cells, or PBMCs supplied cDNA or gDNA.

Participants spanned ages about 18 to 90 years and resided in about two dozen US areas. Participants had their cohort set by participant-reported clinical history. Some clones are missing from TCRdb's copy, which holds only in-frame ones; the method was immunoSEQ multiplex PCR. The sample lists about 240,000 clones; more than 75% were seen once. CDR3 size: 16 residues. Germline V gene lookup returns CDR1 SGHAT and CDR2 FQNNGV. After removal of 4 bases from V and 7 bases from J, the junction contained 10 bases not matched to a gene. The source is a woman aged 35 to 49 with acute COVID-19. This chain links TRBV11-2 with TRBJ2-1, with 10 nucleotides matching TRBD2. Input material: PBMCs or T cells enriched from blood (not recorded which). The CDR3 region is CASSSQAGGKFNEQFF. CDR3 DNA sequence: TGTGCCAGCAGCTCGCAAGCGGGAGGGAAGTTTAATGAGCAGTTCTTC.